The 30 T cell receptor beta chains presented below share a single source sample, sequenced in a study of blood T cell repertoires in COVID-19. Produced via immunoSEQ multiplex PCR; TCRdb's table is partial and in-frame only. The repertoire holds about 670,000 clones, with 75% to 90% as singletons. Specimen: peripheral blood. The receptor set was obtained from a woman between 18 and 30 years old with acute or convalescent COVID-19.

This clone was observed a handful of times. The chain links TRBV5-5 to TRBJ2-2; TRBD1 matches at 7 bases. Germline V gene sequence: CDR1 SGHKS, CDR2 YYEKEE (reference sequence). The CDR3 has 14 residues. Germline trimming cut 4 bases from V and 6 bases from J; bases unmatched to any gene: 6. This CDR3 reads CASSRQGTAGELFF. The CDR3 DNA is TGTGCCAGCAGCCGGCAGGGGACAGCCGGGGAGCTGTTTTTT.

The genes are TRBV3-1 (or the pseudogene TRBV3-2) and TRBJ2-1, with 9 bases aligning to TRBD1. Germline-derived CDR1 and CDR2 are LGHDT and YNNKEL (reference sequence). This CDR3 is built from 18 residues. With 4 bases clipped from V and 8 bases from J, the junction kept 18 bases outside the gene matches. The CDR3 loop reads CASSLKEGTGTGFDEQFF. The CDR3 DNA follows: TGTGCCAGCAGCCTCAAAGAAGGGACCGGGACAGGGTTCGATGAGCAGTTCTTC.

The rearrangement uses TRBV5-6 and TRBJ1-4; D not resolved. V was pared by 2 bases and J by 0 bases, with 11 bases between. CDR3 length: 16 amino acids. Germline CDR1 is SGHDT and CDR2 is YYEEEE. CDR3 residues: CASSLAARATNEKLFF. DNA for the CDR3: TGTGCCAGCAGCTTAGCTGCCCGAGCAACTAATGAAAAACTGTTTTTT.

V usage is TRBV6-2 or TRBV6-3 and J usage is TRBJ1-2, with 9 bases aligning to TRBD1. This CDR3 region has 14 residues. V shed 5 bases, J shed 4 bases, and the junction held 5 bases outside the gene matches. Germline-derived CDR1 and CDR2 are MNHEY and SVGEGT. The CDR3 loop reads CASSGRQGVYGYTF. Written as DNA, the CDR3 is TGTGCCAGCAGTGGTCGACAGGGGGTCTATGGCTACACCTTC.

V and J are TRBV24-1 and TRBJ2-1; D is unclear. Germline CDR1 and CDR2: KGHDR and SFDVKD. The germline V and J ends were trimmed by 5 bases and 4 bases, with 20 bases remaining between them. This CDR3 has 17 residues. The CDR3 DNA is TGTGCCACCAGTGTCCGAAGAACGAGGAATGGGTACAATGAGCAGTTCTTC. This translates into CATSVRRTRNGYNEQFF.

The chain couples TRBV19 to TRBJ1-1; possible D gene TRBD1, 5 bases. V was cut by 9 bases and J by 1 base, with 18 bases left in between. The CDR3 runs to 15 residues. Germline CDR1 is LNHDA and CDR2 is SQIVND (reference sequence). The CDR3: CASTVQDRQNTEAFF. The CDR3 DNA reads as TGTGCCAGCACCGTGCAAGACAGACAGAACACTGAAGCTTTCTTT.

V and J are TRBV19 and TRBJ1-1; D may be TRBD1 (5 bases). Germline CDR1 reads LNHDA; CDR2 reads SQIVND (reference sequence). V lost 1 base to trimming and J lost 0 bases, with 9 bases between them. CDR3 size: 15 residues. Here the CDR3 reads CASSIGGDLNTEAFF. DNA for the CDR3: TGTGCCAGTAGTATAGGGGGGGACCTGAACACTGAAGCTTTCTTT.

The J gene is TRBJ1-6, the V gene TRBV5-1, with a weak D call TRBD1 (5 bases). The CDR3 has 13 residues. V gave up 6 bases and J gave up 3 bases, with 7 bases separating them. Germline values: CDR1 SGHRS, CDR2 YFSETQ. The CDR3: CASMDIYNSPLHF. CDR3 sequence (DNA): TGCGCCAGCATGGACATCTATAATTCACCCCTCCACTTT. Based on the CDR3 plus reference TRBV5-1 and TRBJ1-6, the full variable domain is KAGVTQTPRYLIKTRGQQVTLSCSPISGHRSVSWYQQTPGQGLQFLFEYFSETQRNKGNFPGRFSGRQFSNSRSEMNVSTLELGDSALYLCASMDIYNSPLHFGNGTRLTVT.

This clone was counted at least ten times. The chain recombines TRBV7-8 with TRBJ2-6, with D perhaps matching TRBD1 (6 bases). In germline, CDR1 is SGHVS, CDR2 FQNEAQ. The V end lost 5 bases, the J end lost 0 bases, and 14 bases lay between the germline ends. The length of the CDR3 is 17 residues. CDR3 nucleotide sequence: TGTGCCAGCAGCCTACAGGGTATAGGCTCTGGGGCCAACGTCCTGACTTTC. Translating gives CASSLQGIGSGANVLTF.

The chain has TRBV5-1 and TRBJ1-2; unclear D gene. Germline assignment: CDR1 SGHRS and CDR2 YFSETQ. This CDR3 has 16 residues. Between the trimmed V and J ends, which lost 4 bases and 4 bases, there was a span of 20 bases. The CDR3 sequence is CASSTTPTSNSYGYTF. The CDR3 DNA reads TGCGCCAGCAGCACTACACCGACTAGCAACTCCTATGGCTACACCTTC.

The chain employs TRBV2 and TRBJ1-4; no reliable D call. This CDR3 has 14 residues. The V end lost 6 bases, the J end lost 6 bases, and 14 bases lay between the germline ends. Germline-derived CDR1 and CDR2 are SNHLY and FYNNEI. CDR3 bases: TGTGCCAGCAGCCTGGAGGGAGTGGATGAAAAACTGTTTTTT. This encodes CASSLEGVDEKLFF.

V and J are TRBV5-1 and TRBJ2-2; 10 bases line up with TRBD1. Trimming at V came to 4 bases and at J to 2 bases, leaving 8 bases not matched to a gene. Looked up from germline, CDR1 is SGHRS and CDR2 is YFSETQ. The CDR3 covers 17 residues. Written as DNA, the CDR3 is TGCGCCAGCAGCCCACCGCGGACAGGGGGAAACACCGGGGAGCTGTTTTTT. Protein sequence: CASSPPRTGGNTGELFF. Complete variable domain (other parts from reference TRBV5-1 and TRBJ2-2): KAGVTQTPRYLIKTRGQQVTLSCSPISGHRSVSWYQQTPGQGLQFLFEYFSETQRNKGNFPGRFSGRQFSNSRSEMNVSTLELGDSALYLCASSPPRTGGNTGELFFGEGSRLTVL.

CDR3 protein: CASRGQGSFSAFF. CDR3 nucleotide sequence: TGTGCCAGCAGGGGACAGGGGTCTTTCTCGGCTTTCTTT. The chain combines TRBV3-1 (or the pseudogene TRBV3-2) with TRBJ1-1; 10 bases match TRBD1. Trimming at V came to 6 bases and at J to 11 bases, leaving 9 bases not matched to a gene. Germline V lookup: CDR1 LGHDT, CDR2 YNNKEL (reference sequence). The CDR3 loop spans 13 amino acids.

The chain carries TRBV7-8 and TRBJ1-6, with D possibly TRBD1 on 5 matching bases. The CDR3 sequence is 15 residues long. V lost 5 bases to trimming and J lost 5 bases, with 13 bases between them. Germline loops: CDR1 SGHVS, CDR2 FQNEAQ. CDR3 in amino acids: CASSTYRQNNSPLHF. The CDR3 nucleotides read TGTGCCAGCAGCACATACCGACAGAATAATTCACCCCTCCACTTT.

The chain carries TRBV5-1 and TRBJ2-3, with a tentative D call TRBD1 (6 bases). Germline CDR1 reads SGHRS; CDR2 reads YFSETQ. The CDR3 covers 17 residues. Trimming pared 4 bases from V and 3 bases from J, leaving 21 bases between. CDR3 sequence (DNA): TGCGCCAGCAGCCCCCGCCGGAGTTCAGGGGAGACAGATACGCAGTATTTT. Its translation: CASSPRRSSGETDTQYF.

This clone appeared once. The chain has TRBV23-1 and TRBJ2-1, with TRBD1 as a possible D gene (6 bases). TRBV23-1 belongs to the ORF category, with a function that is uncertain. This CDR3 is built from 13 residues. Trimming removed 4 bases at V and 9 bases at J, with 13 bases between. The CDR3 sequence: CASSPVRGSEQFF. The DNA for the CDR3 is TGCGCCAGCAGTCCAGTTAGGGGGAGTGAGCAGTTCTTC.

This chain links TRBV7-2 with TRBJ2-7, with 8 bases identical to TRBD2. Germline CDR1 is SGHTA and CDR2 is FQGNSA. The V and J ends lost 4 bases and 7 bases, in that order; junction bases with no gene match: 6. This CDR3 is built from 13 residues. In DNA form, the CDR3 reads TGTGCCAGCAGCTCTAGCGGGCCCAGGGAGCAGTACTTC. Its protein product is CASSSSGPREQYF.

This chain connects TRBV19 to TRBJ2-2, with TRBD1 matching over 7 bases. Unmatched junction bases numbered 9, after V lost 7 bases and J lost 7 bases. Germline V gene sequence: CDR1 LNHDA, CDR2 SQIVND (reference sequence). The CDR3 covers 14 residues. CDR3 loop: CASTRDRVSGELFF. The DNA for the CDR3 is TGTGCCAGTACCAGAGACAGGGTGAGCGGGGAGCTGTTTTTT.

This chain uses TRBV4-3 with TRBJ1-5; D remains unclear. Germline V gene data show CDR1 as LGHNA and CDR2 as YSLEER. The V and J ends lost 0 bases and 3 bases respectively, with 9 bases between them. CDR3 length: 15 amino acids. CDR3 sequence (DNA): TGCGCCAGCAGCCAAGATCCGGCGGTCAATCAGCCCCAGCATTTT. It specifies CASSQDPAVNQPQHF.

J is TRBJ1-3 and V is TRBV30, with TRBD1 matching 9 bases. The CDR3 sequence is 15 residues long. In germline, CDR1 is GTSNPN, CDR2 SVGIG (reference sequence). The V segment lost 0 bases and the J segment 2 bases; nucleotides outside the gene matches: 2. The DNA for the CDR3 is TGTGCCTGGAGTGTGGACAGGGGAGCTGGAAACACCATATATTTT. It translates to CAWSVDRGAGNTIYF.

The chain is built from TRBV6-4 and TRBJ2-1; possibly TRBD1 for D (6 bases). This CDR3 comprises 13 residues. Germline-derived CDR1 and CDR2 are MRHNA and SNTAGT. Trimming took 5 bases from V and 6 from J, leaving 11 bases between them. The CDR3 DNA is TGTGCCAGCAGTAGTGGGACATTCAATGAGCAGTTCTTC. As protein: CASSSGTFNEQFF.

The V and J genes are TRBV19 and TRBJ2-1; 11 nucleotides match TRBD1. Unmatched junction bases numbered 3, after V lost 2 bases and J lost 9 bases. This CDR3 comprises 14 residues. Germline CDR1 and CDR2: LNHDA and SQIVND (reference sequence). In DNA form, the CDR3 reads TGTGCCAGTAGTATATGGGGACAGGGGGGTGAGCAGTTCTTC. Its translation: CASSIWGQGGEQFF.

The chain is built from TRBV7-9 and TRBJ2-1; D is unresolved. Trimming removed 5 bases at V and 6 bases at J, with 11 bases between. CDR3 length equals 13 residues. CDR1 SEHNR and CDR2 FQNEAQ come from the germline V gene (reference sequence). CDR3 sequence (DNA): TGTGCCAGCAGCACCCAGACGGGCAATGAGCAGTTCTTC. Residues: CASSTQTGNEQFF.

The gene calls are TRBV4-1 and TRBJ1-1, with 8 bases lining up with TRBD1. The CDR3 totals 16 residues. Germline CDR1 MGHRA, CDR2 YSYEKL. V lost 4 bases and J lost 1; bases outside the gene matches: 8. The CDR3: CASSPGQVRGNTEAFF. CDR3 nucleotide sequence: TGCGCCAGCAGCCCGGGACAGGTGAGAGGGAACACTGAAGCTTTCTTT.

This clone was picked up one time. The V and J genes are TRBV24-1 and TRBJ2-2; 9 nucleotides align to TRBD1. The CDR3 is made up of 13 amino acids. In germline, CDR1 is KGHDR, CDR2 SFDVKD. V was pared by 12 bases and J by 6 bases, with 7 bases of the junction left unmatched. DNA of the CDR3: TGTGCCGCGGGACAGGGTGGCGCCGGGGAGCTGTTTTTT. Its translation: CAAGQGGAGELFF.

This clone appeared a few times. This rearrangement joins TRBV27 to TRBJ1-2, with D maybe TRBD1 (5 bases). Trimming took off 3 bases at V and 3 bases at J, with 11 bases between the two ends. This CDR3 is 14 amino acids long. The V gene's germline CDR1 is MNHEY and CDR2 SMNVEV (reference sequence). In DNA, the CDR3 is TGTGCCAGCAGTTTCGGGGGGGACTACTATGGCTACACCTTC. Residues: CASSFGGDYYGYTF.

The CDR3: CASSPGLAAYEQYF. CDR3 nucleotides: TGTGCCAGCAGCCCGGGACTAGCGGCCTACGAGCAGTACTTC. The V and J genes are TRBV2 and TRBJ2-7, with 11 bases matching TRBD2. Germline V CDR1 and CDR2: SNHLY, FYNNEI. The CDR3 sequence is 14 residues long. The trim removed 6 bases at V and 2 bases at J, leaving 3 bases unmatched. Full variable domain (missing parts from reference TRBV2 and TRBJ2-7): EPEVTQTPSHQVTQMGQEVILRCVPISNHLYFYWYRQILGQKVEFLVSFYNNEISEKSEIFDDQFSVERPDGSNFTLKIRSTKLEDSAMYFCASSPGLAAYEQYFGPGTRLTVT.

The chain joins TRBV5-5 to TRBJ2-7, with TRBD2 matching over 8 bases. From germline, CDR1 is SGHKS and CDR2 YYEKEE (reference sequence). The trim removed 0 bases at V and 4 bases at J, leaving 9 bases unmatched. The CDR3 loop spans 16 amino acids. The CDR3 DNA is TGTGCCAGCAGCTTGGAGTTGCGGGGGGTCCATTACGAGCAGTACTTC. Residues: CASSLELRGVHYEQYF.

The chain employs TRBV7-9 and TRBJ2-7; 9 bases are a match to TRBD2. This CDR3 is built from 12 residues. Per the germline V gene, CDR1 is SEHNR and CDR2 is FQNEAQ (reference sequence). Unmatched junction bases numbered 3, after V lost 6 bases and J lost 6 bases. The CDR3 region has the DNA TGTGCCAGCAGGCTAGCGGGGAGCGAGCAGTACTTC. It translates to CASRLAGSEQYF.

The CDR3 nucleotides are TGTGCCAGCAGCTCACAGGGGCTTGAAGCTTTCTTT. This gives the protein CASSSQGLEAFF. This chain joins TRBV13 and TRBJ1-1, with 7 bases lining up with TRBD1. Germline V gives CDR1 PRHDT, CDR2 FYEKMQ (reference sequence). There are 12 residues in the CDR3. The J segment lost 7 bases and the V segment lost 4 bases, leaving 3 bases of the junction unmatched.